This T cell receptor beta chain was observed in a study of T-cell reconstitution after alpha-beta-depleted transplantation in children. This clonotype was found a few times. The TCRbeta library incorporated unique molecular identifiers. TCRdb recomputed calls from the PCR reads with MiXCR, one row per CDR3 protein. This table has about 540,000 distinct CDR3 sequences, around 16% appearing once. Specimen: PBMCs from the stem cell graft donor, collected from the stem cell graft. This TCR was recovered from a human donor who donated a stem cell graft to a child with acute lymphoblastic leukemia.

The CDR3 loop reads CASSSIRDRGYEQYF. CDR3 nucleotide sequence: TGCGCCAGCAGCTCCATCCGGGACAGGGGCTACGAGCAGTACTTC. The chain links TRBV5-1 to TRBJ2-7; TRBD1 matches at 10 bases. Looked up from germline, CDR1 is SGHRS and CDR2 is YFSETQ. This CDR3 has 15 amino acids. V was pared by 3 bases and J by 3 bases, with 6 bases of the junction left unmatched.